This note documents a single T cell receptor beta chain sequence. Its antigen is undetermined. The CDR3 totals 20 residues. The V gene's germline CDR1 is LNHDA and CDR2 SQIVND (reference sequence). Trimming at V came to 5 bases and at J to 0 bases, leaving 16 bases not matched to a gene. This entry belongs to a study of cytomegalovirus exposure and HLA in healthy donors. Study-wide results and limits: Within the 95 to 150 validation repertoires, first-cohort TCR clusters tended to co-occur, according to a later analysis. Whilst most TCR sequences proved rare, a subset of public TCRs occurred across many donors. The authors confirmed in vitro that a few CMV-associated chains were specific for CMV antigens.

The data were produced by immunoSEQ multiplex PCR, yet TCRdb's version contains in-frame clones alone and is incomplete. This table has about 76,000 clones, 94% appearing once. V gene TRBV19 combines with J gene TRBJ1-5; 10 positions agree with TRBD1. The specimen sequenced was PBMCs. The receptor comes from a woman between 18 and 30 years old in good health and CMV-seronegative. CDR3 DNA: TGTGCCAGTAGTCTGCTTAGACAGGGGGCGATCAAATATAGCAATCAGCCCCAGCATTTT. It yields the protein CASSLLRQGAIKYSNQPQHF. Complete variable domain (other parts from reference TRBV19 and TRBJ1-5): DGGITQSPKYLFRKEGQNVTLSCEQNLNHDAMYWYRQDPGQGLRLIYYSQIVNDFQKGDIAEGYSVSREKKESFPLTVTSAQKNPTAFYLCASSLLRQGAIKYSNQPQHFGDGTRLSIL.